These T cell receptor beta chains were read from a single sample in a study of T cells in Graves' hyperthyroidism and ophthalmopathy. TCRdb reprocessed the multiplex PCR reads with MiXCR, giving one entry per CDR3 protein. The table includes under 300,000 distinct CDR3 sequences, roughly 15% detected once. The sequenced sample consisted of blood. These TCRs come from a woman aged 50 to 65 with Graves' hyperthyroidism that later progressed to Graves' ophthalmopathy. The CDR3 runs from the conserved cysteine through the conserved F or W. The D gene is left open where the match is weak. Only part of the rows carry a size: once, few, many, or a class if the clone is expanded.

clone_size,d_call,j_call,v_call,cdr3_aa,cdr3_nt
.,.,TRBJ1-6,TRBV5-4,CASSQGRGDSPLHF,TGTGCCAGCAGCCAGGGGCGAGGCGACTCACCCCTCCACTTT
many,.,TRBJ1-2,TRBV5-1,CASSLTQGTGYTF,TGCGCCAGCAGCTTGACGCAGGGGACCGGCTACACCTTC
many,TRBD1,TRBJ2-1,TRBV7-9,CAITGTGREDEQFF,TGTGCCATAACGGGGACAGGGAGAGAGGATGAGCAGTTCTTC
many,.,TRBJ1-2,TRBV2,CASSEAGRVYGYTF,TGTGCCAGCAGTGAAGCTGGCAGGGTCTATGGCTACACCTTC
few,.,TRBJ2-3,TRBV18,CASSVKASNSGTDTQYF,TGTGCCAGCTCAGTCAAGGCGAGTAATAGCGGCACAGATACGCAGTATTTT
.,TRBD2,TRBJ2-7,TRBV20-1,CSKRGLADYEQYF,TGCAGTAAAAGGGGACTAGCGGACTACGAGCAGTACTTC
many,.,TRBJ1-4,TRBV2,CASSPPSGVWQKLFF,TGTGCCAGCAGTCCCCCGTCAGGGGTCTGGCAAAAACTGTTTTTT
.,.,TRBJ1-2,TRBV5-1,CASSLEGGTNYGYTF,TGCGCCAGCAGCTTGGAGGGGGGAACTAACTATGGCTACACCTTC
many,TRBD1,TRBJ1-2,TRBV18,CASSPTGAMNYGYTF,TGTGCCAGCTCACCGACAGGGGCAATGAACTATGGCTACACCTTC
few,.,TRBJ2-4,TRBV6-1,CASRAKNIQYF,TGTGCCAGCAGGGCCAAAAACATTCAGTACTTC
many,.,TRBJ1-2,TRBV5-6,CASSFGGINYGYTF,TGTGCCAGCAGCTTTGGCGGAATTAACTATGGCTACACCTTC
few,TRBD2,TRBJ2-7,TRBV4-1,CASSQDLDSGRTYEQYF,TGCGCCAGCAGCCAAGATCTGGACAGCGGGAGGACCTACGAGCAGTACTTC
many,.,TRBJ2-1,TRBV28,CASRRYNEQFF,TGTGCCAGCAGAAGATATAATGAGCAGTTCTTC
.,.,TRBJ1-1,TRBV28,CASSPQGLNTEAFF,TGTGCCAGCAGTCCGCAGGGTTTGAACACTGAAGCTTTCTTT
many,.,TRBJ1-5,TRBV28,CASSFMRVNQPQHF,TGTGCCAGCAGTTTTATGAGGGTCAATCAGCCCCAGCATTTT
many,TRBD2,TRBJ2-5,TRBV10-3,CAIRLTGLAGETQYF,TGTGCCATCAGGTTAACAGGACTAGCGGGAGAGACCCAGTACTTC
few,.,TRBJ1-4,TRBV28,CASRGARATEREKLFF,TGTGCCAGCAGGGGGGCGCGGGCAACAGAACGAGAAAAACTGTTTTTT
many,TRBD1,TRBJ1-1,TRBV15,CATSRDSTGANTEAFF,TGTGCCACCAGCAGAGATAGCACAGGGGCGAACACTGAAGCTTTCTTT
many,.,TRBJ2-7,TRBV7-3,CASSNPGTGNYEQYF,TGTGCCAGCAGCAACCCCGGAACAGGGAACTACGAGCAGTACTTC
few,.,TRBJ1-5,TRBV27,CASSSLHEGQPQHF,TGTGCCAGCAGTTCCCTTCATGAAGGTCAGCCCCAGCATTTT
.,.,TRBJ1-1,TRBV4-2,CASSQDVSSKTEAFF,TGTGCCAGCAGCCAAGACGTTAGCAGTAAAACTGAAGCTTTCTTT
.,TRBD1,TRBJ1-2,TRBV20-1,CSATKTGWDYGYTF,TGCAGTGCTACTAAGACAGGGTGGGACTATGGCTACACCTTC
few,TRBD1,TRBJ2-2,TRBV9,CASSGTRQGNTGELFF,TGTGCCAGCAGCGGCACCCGACAGGGGAACACCGGGGAGCTGTTTTTT
.,.,TRBJ1-3,TRBV4-1,CASSQVGGPGNTIYF,TGCGCCAGCAGCCAAGTCGGCGGGCCGGGAAACACCATATATTTT
few,TRBD1,TRBJ2-1,TRBV27,CASSLSNVGQGVLSYLYNEQFF,TGTGCCAGCAGTTTATCGAATGTCGGACAGGGGGTGCTCTCCTACCTCTACAATGAGCAGTTCTTC
many,.,TRBJ2-5,TRBV6-1,CASSEQGGILQETQYF,TGTGCCAGCAGTGAACAGGGCGGAATCCTACAAGAGACCCAGTACTTC
few,.,TRBJ2-7,TRBV24-1,CATSDLLQDEQYF,TGTGCCACCAGTGATTTGCTGCAGGACGAGCAGTACTTC
many,.,TRBJ2-5,TRBV20-1,CSVRGLEETQYF,TGCAGTGTCCGGGGCCTAGAAGAGACCCAGTACTTC
many,TRBD2,TRBJ2-1,TRBV28,CASSTSGRSQFF,TGTGCCAGCAGTACTAGCGGGAGGTCGCAGTTCTTC
many,TRBD2,TRBJ2-5,TRBV28,CASSEGLAGGETQYF,TGTGCCAGCAGTGAGGGACTAGCGGGAGGAGAGACCCAGTACTTC
many,.,TRBJ2-7,TRBV11-1,CASSKDPAFEQYF,TGTGCCAGCAGTAAAGACCCCGCCTTCGAGCAGTACTTC
few,.,TRBJ2-1,TRBV29-1,CSSSPGRGNEQFF,TGCAGCTCCTCCCCCGGGAGAGGCAATGAGCAGTTCTTC
many,TRBD2,TRBJ2-2,TRBV20-1,CSASDRTSGAGELFF,TGCAGTGCTAGCGATAGGACTAGCGGAGCCGGGGAGCTGTTTTTT
many,.,TRBJ2-3,TRBV5-6,CASSLAGTVSTDTQYF,TGTGCCAGCAGCTTGGCAGGGACCGTTAGCACAGATACGCAGTATTTT
many,TRBD2,TRBJ2-1,TRBV20-1,CSARGASGRVFSYNEQFF,TGCAGTGCTCGAGGGGCTAGCGGGAGGGTTTTCTCCTACAATGAGCAGTTCTTC
many,TRBD1,TRBJ1-2,TRBV27,CASSLDRGRYYGYTF,TGTGCCAGCAGTTTGGACAGGGGGCGATACTATGGCTACACCTTC
many,.,TRBJ2-1,TRBV20-1,CSARVLLRNEQFF,TGCAGTGCTAGAGTATTACTTCGCAATGAGCAGTTCTTC
many,TRBD1,TRBJ2-3,TRBV20-1,CSAHGGTGVTDTQYF,TGCAGTGCCCACGGCGGGACAGGGGTTACAGATACGCAGTATTTT
few,.,TRBJ1-4,TRBV5-1,CASSLVGGTNEKLFF,TGCGCCAGCAGCTTGGTGGGGGGCACTAATGAAAAACTGTTTTTT
many,.,TRBJ1-4,TRBV20-1,CSARGTTNEKLFF,TGCAGTGCTAGAGGTACAACTAATGAAAAACTGTTTTTT
.,TRBD1,TRBJ1-1,TRBV10-3,CAISEGGTANTEAFF,TGTGCCATCAGTGAGGGGGGGACAGCGAACACTGAAGCTTTCTTT
many,.,TRBJ1-6,TRBV27,CASSFGVTGDSPLHF,TGTGCCAGCAGTTTTGGGGTAACGGGGGATTCACCCCTCCACTTT
few,TRBD1,TRBJ1-4,TRBV5-6,CASSWGQGEKLFF,TGTGCCAGCAGCTGGGGACAGGGCGAAAAACTGTTTTTT
few,.,TRBJ1-1,TRBV5-4,CASSLSREEAFF,TGTGCCAGCAGCTTGTCGAGGGAGGAAGCTTTCTTT
many,.,TRBJ2-1,TRBV28,CASTLGGSGTYNEQFF,TGTGCCAGCACCCTAGGAGGTAGCGGCACCTACAATGAGCAGTTCTTC
many,.,TRBJ2-1,TRBV5-1,CASSLGTPLGEQFF,TGCGCCAGCAGCTTGGGTACACCACTCGGAGAGCAGTTCTTC
many,TRBD2,TRBJ2-3,TRBV6-5,CASSYGAGGVPDTQYF,TGTGCCAGCAGTTACGGAGCGGGAGGTGTACCAGATACGCAGTATTTT
many,.,TRBJ1-1,TRBV18,CASSPVLDAEAFF,TGTGCCAGCTCACCGGTATTGGACGCTGAAGCTTTCTTT
.,.,TRBJ1-1,TRBV19,CASSWGPWTEAFF,TGTGCCAGTTCTTGGGGGCCGTGGACTGAAGCTTTCTTT
many,TRBD1,TRBJ2-7,TRBV7-8,CASSSTRSGTGSHEQYF,TGTGCCAGCAGCTCAACCCGCTCCGGGACAGGGTCCCACGAGCAGTACTTC